The clone carrying this T cell receptor beta chain was seen a handful of times. This sample was included in a study of Graves' ophthalmopathy and Graves' hyperthyroidism. RNA transcripts were the template, and TCR beta CDR3 regions were amplified from them. HTBI primers were used in a first-round RT-PCR, which preceded a second-round multiplex PCR. TCRdb re-called the multiplex PCR reads through MiXCR, storing one row per CDR3 protein. The sample holds approximately 1.2 million distinct CDR3 sequences, 35% to 45% seen once. Sequencing used peripheral blood or thyroid tissue (not recorded which). The origin of this receptor is an adult man with Graves' hyperthyroidism.

In DNA, the CDR3 is TGCGCCAGCAGCCAAGATGTGACTAGCGGGACCTACGAGCAGTACTTC. This translates into CASSQDVTSGTYEQYF. This chain connects TRBV4-3 to TRBJ2-7, with 11 bases that match TRBD2. Germline trimming cut 0 bases from V and 2 bases from J; bases unmatched to any gene: 3. The CDR3 contains 16 residues. Germline CDR1 LGHNA, CDR2 YSLEER.